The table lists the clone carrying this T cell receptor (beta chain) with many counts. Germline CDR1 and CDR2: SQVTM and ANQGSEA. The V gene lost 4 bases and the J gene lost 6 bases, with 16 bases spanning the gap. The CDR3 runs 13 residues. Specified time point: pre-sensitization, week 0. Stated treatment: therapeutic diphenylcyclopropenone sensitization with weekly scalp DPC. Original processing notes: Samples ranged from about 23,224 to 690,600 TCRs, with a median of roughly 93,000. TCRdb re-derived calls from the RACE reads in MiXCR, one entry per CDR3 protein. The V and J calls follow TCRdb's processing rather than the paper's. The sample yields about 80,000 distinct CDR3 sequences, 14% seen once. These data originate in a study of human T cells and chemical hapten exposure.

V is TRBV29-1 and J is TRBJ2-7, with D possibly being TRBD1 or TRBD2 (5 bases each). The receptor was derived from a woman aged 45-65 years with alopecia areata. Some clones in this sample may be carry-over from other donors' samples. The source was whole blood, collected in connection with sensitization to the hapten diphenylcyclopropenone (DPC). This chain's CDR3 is CSVAPGRASEQYF. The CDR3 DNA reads TGCAGCGTTGCCCCGGGGCGGGCCTCCGAGCAGTACTTC.